Listed below are T cell receptor beta chains from one sample, sequenced in a study of blood T cell repertoires in COVID-19. The assay was immunoSEQ multiplex PCR, and TCRdb's table has in-frame clones only and misses some. This sample has under 130,000 clones, with roughly 84% found just once. Sample: peripheral blood. These receptors came from a human donor in a cohort sampled during active COVID-19. Both conserved end residues are part of each CDR3. Each record gives: D gene, clone size, V gene, J gene, CDR3 protein, CDR3 DNA. The D gene is left open where the match is weak. The listing skips clone size in some rows; elsewhere it reads once, few, many or a size class.

>TRBD2|.|TRBV2|TRBJ2-7
CASSEAFGRGGSGEQYF
TGTGCCAGCAGTGAAGCTTTTGGGCGGGGGGGCTCTGGCGAGCAGTACTTC
>TRBD2|.|TRBV19|TRBJ2-2
CASSMQRGLSGELFF
TGTGCCAGTAGTATGCAGCGGGGGCTATCCGGGGAGCTGTTTTTT
>TRBD2|.|TRBV6-1|TRBJ2-1
CASSGMGLAGGRWTEQFF
TGTGCCAGCAGTGGAATGGGACTAGCGGGGGGCCGTTGGACGGAGCAGTTCTTC
>TRBD2|once|TRBV19|TRBJ2-1
CASSIPSGSSDEQFF
TGTGCCAGTAGTATACCGAGCGGGAGTAGCGATGAGCAGTTCTTC
>.|few|TRBV3-1/TRBV3-2|TRBJ1-2
CASSQEGRGSYGYTF
TGTGCCAGCAGCCAAGAGGGGCGAGGTAGCTATGGCTACACCTTC
>TRBD1|.|TRBV7-6|TRBJ2-7
CASSLGGQGAYEQYF
TGTGCCAGCAGCTTGGGGGGACAGGGAGCCTACGAGCAGTACTTC
>TRBD1|once|TRBV2|TRBJ1-4
CASSLQGAPNEKLFF
TGTGCCAGCAGTTTACAGGGGGCGCCTAATGAAAAACTGTTTTTT
>.|.|TRBV15|TRBJ2-1
CATSSDGRTYNEQFF
TGTGCCACCAGCAGCGACGGGAGAACCTACAATGAGCAGTTCTTC
>.|.|TRBV13|TRBJ2-7
CASSSNYEQYF
TGTGCCAGCAGCTCCAACTACGAGCAGTACTTC
>.|.|TRBV5-1|TRBJ2-5
CASSWDFRAPRSETQYF
TGCGCCAGCAGCTGGGACTTCCGGGCCCCGAGGTCAGAGACCCAGTACTTC
>TRBD1|few|TRBV6-2/TRBV6-3|TRBJ2-7
CASSLRDRYSDEQYF
TGTGCCAGCAGTCTGCGGGACAGGTACTCGGACGAGCAGTACTTC
>TRBD2|.|TRBV10-2|TRBJ2-5
CASSEAWGGQETQYF
TGCGCCAGCAGTGAGGCGTGGGGGGGCCAAGAGACCCAGTACTTC
>TRBD1|.|TRBV5-5|TRBJ2-7
CASSLVPGGTYEQYF
TGTGCCAGCAGCTTGGTTCCAGGGGGCACCTACGAGCAGTACTTC
>TRBD1|.|TRBV7-8|TRBJ2-1
CASSRGQAPYNEQFF
TGTGCCAGCAGTCGAGGACAGGCCCCCTACAATGAGCAGTTCTTC
>TRBD1|once|TRBV29-1|TRBJ2-7
CSVEKGQAPYEQYF
TGCAGCGTTGAAAAGGGACAGGCACCTTACGAGCAGTACTTC
>TRBD1|.|TRBV2|TRBJ2-3
CASSAGTGGADTQYF
TGTGCCAGCAGTGCCGGGACAGGGGGCGCGGATACGCAGTATTTT
>.|.|TRBV6-5|TRBJ1-6
CASSYGEIYNSPLHF
TGTGCCAGCAGTTACGGAGAGATTTATAATTCACCCCTCCACTTT
>.|.|TRBV19|TRBJ2-5
CASSTSGLETQYF
TGTGCCAGTAGTACCTCGGGGTTGGAGACCCAGTACTTC
>.|.|TRBV6-6|TRBJ1-1
CASSPPPGRLDLNTEAFF
TGTGCCAGCAGTCCCCCCCCGGGTCGTTTGGATCTAAACACTGAAGCTTTCTTT
>TRBD1|.|TRBV3-1/TRBV3-2|TRBJ1-4
CASSQLTGAGEKLFF
TGTGCCAGCAGCCAACTTACAGGGGCAGGTGAAAAACTGTTTTTT
>TRBD1|.|TRBV7-9|TRBJ2-2
CAIRGQGNTGELFF
TGTGCCATCAGGGGACAGGGGAACACCGGGGAGCTGTTTTTT
>.|.|TRBV25-1|TRBJ2-5
CASSEPGETQYF
TGTGCCAGCAGTGAACCAGGAGAGACCCAGTACTTC
>TRBD2|.|TRBV5-6|TRBJ2-7
CASSVEGLAGLSSYEQYF
TGTGCCAGCAGCGTGGAAGGACTAGCGGGCCTCAGCTCCTACGAGCAGTACTTC
>TRBD1|.|TRBV24-1|TRBJ1-2
CATSARTGGSDYGYTF
TGTGCCACCAGTGCCAGGACAGGGGGGTCGGACTATGGCTACACCTTC
>.|.|TRBV4-1|TRBJ1-2
CASSPGWGTMGYTF
TGCGCCAGCAGCCCAGGGTGGGGAACTATGGGCTACACCTTC
>TRBD2|.|TRBV29-1|TRBJ2-1
CSVETGTSGENNEQFF
TGCAGCGTTGAGACCGGGACTAGCGGGGAAAACAATGAGCAGTTCTTC
>.|.|TRBV19|TRBJ1-2
CASSIRTAYGYTF
TGTGCCAGTAGTATTAGGACAGCCTATGGCTACACCTTC
>TRBD2|.|TRBV7-3|TRBJ2-1
CASSPSGSYNEQFF
TGTGCCAGCAGCCCTAGCGGGAGCTACAATGAGCAGTTCTTC
>.|.|TRBV19|TRBJ1-1
CASSPGHSNTEAFF
TGTGCCAGTAGTCCGGGACATTCGAACACTGAAGCTTTCTTT
>.|.|TRBV19|TRBJ2-4
CASSIRVLAKNIQYF
TGTGCCAGTAGTATCAGGGTTTTAGCCAAAAACATTCAGTACTTC
>TRBD1|.|TRBV11-2|TRBJ2-2
CASSFPRQGPTRTGELFF
TGTGCCAGCAGCTTCCCAAGACAGGGACCTACCCGCACCGGGGAGCTGTTTTTT
>TRBD2|.|TRBV19|TRBJ2-4
CASTPRGGVVGKNIQYF
TGTGCCAGTACCCCCCGGGGAGGGGTGGTTGGCAAAAACATTCAGTACTTC
>.|.|TRBV28|TRBJ2-5
CASSGYSYQETQYF
TGTGCCAGCAGCGGTTACTCGTACCAAGAGACCCAGTACTTC
>.|.|TRBV27|TRBJ2-7
CASSFSLSYEQYF
TGTGCCAGCAGTTTCTCCCTCTCCTACGAGCAGTACTTC
>.|.|TRBV24-1|TRBJ2-5
CATSDVSGYGETQYF
TGTGCCACGAGTGACGTTTCAGGGTATGGGGAGACCCAGTACTTC
>.|.|TRBV19|TRBJ2-1
CASDTAYGNEQFF
TGTGCCTCTGACACAGCTTATGGCAATGAGCAGTTCTTC
>TRBD1|.|TRBV18|TRBJ2-5
CASSPKGAPETQYF
TGTGCCAGCTCACCGAAGGGGGCCCCAGAGACCCAGTACTTC
>TRBD2|.|TRBV28|TRBJ2-1
CASKVTSGVPNYNEQFF
TGTGCCAGCAAGGTGACTAGCGGGGTTCCCAACTACAATGAGCAGTTCTTC
>TRBD2|.|TRBV11-2|TRBJ2-7
CASSLPGTSAVEQYF
TGTGCCAGCAGCTTACCCGGGACTAGCGCCGTCGAGCAGTACTTC
>TRBD2|once|TRBV29-1|TRBJ2-7
CSASEREGREQYF
TGCAGCGCCTCAGAGCGGGAGGGCCGGGAGCAGTACTTC
>.|.|TRBV28|TRBJ1-3
CASSNYLDTIYF
TGTGCCAGCAGTAACTATCTAGACACCATATATTTT
>TRBD1|.|TRBV5-1|TRBJ1-2
CASSVTGGSYGYTF
TGCGCCAGCAGCGTGACAGGGGGAAGCTATGGCTACACCTTC
>.|.|TRBV5-1|TRBJ1-5
CASSRDGVSNQPQHF
TGCGCCAGCAGCCGAGACGGAGTTAGCAATCAGCCCCAGCATTTT
>.|.|TRBV3-1/TRBV3-2|TRBJ2-3
CASSPMWLAIPSTDTQYF
TGTGCCAGCAGCCCGATGTGGCTAGCGATACCTAGCACAGATACGCAGTATTTT
>TRBD2|.|TRBV28|TRBJ2-3
CASSLPAGGPDTQYF
TGTGCCAGCAGTTTACCTGCGGGAGGGCCAGATACGCAGTATTTT
>.|.|TRBV27|TRBJ2-5
CASSLLEQETQYF
TGTGCCAGCAGTTTATTAGAACAAGAGACCCAGTACTTC
>.|.|TRBV6-4|TRBJ2-1
CASSDQGSSYNEQFF
TGTGCCAGCAGTGACCAGGGCAGTTCCTACAATGAGCAGTTCTTC
>TRBD2|few|TRBV6-5|TRBJ2-7
CASSSSLAGSYEQYF
TGTGCCAGCAGTTCGTCACTAGCGGGCTCCTACGAGCAGTACTTC